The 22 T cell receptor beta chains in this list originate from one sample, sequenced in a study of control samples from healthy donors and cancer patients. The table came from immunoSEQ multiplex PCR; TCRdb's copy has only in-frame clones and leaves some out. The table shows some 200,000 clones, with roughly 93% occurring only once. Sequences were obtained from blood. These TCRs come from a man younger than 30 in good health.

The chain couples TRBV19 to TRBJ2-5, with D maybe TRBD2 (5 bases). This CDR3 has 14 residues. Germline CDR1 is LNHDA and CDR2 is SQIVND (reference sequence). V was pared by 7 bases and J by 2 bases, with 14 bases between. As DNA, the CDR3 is TGTGCCAGTAATGCGGGTGCTGCACAAGAGACCCAGTACTTC. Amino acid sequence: CASNAGAAQETQYF. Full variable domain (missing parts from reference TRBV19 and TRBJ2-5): DGGITQSPKYLFRKEGQNVTLSCEQNLNHDAMYWYRQDPGQGLRLIYYSQIVNDFQKGDIAEGYSVSREKKESFPLTVTSAQKNPTAFYLCASNAGAAQETQYFGPGTRLLVL.

In DNA form, the CDR3 reads TGCGCCAGCAGCTTGGGCGGGTTAGGGGGCAAGCGCACAGATACGCAGTATTTT. Translating gives CASSLGGLGGKRTDTQYF. The genes are TRBV5-1 and TRBJ2-3; 7 bases match TRBD1. Germline loops: CDR1 SGHRS, CDR2 YFSETQ. The CDR3 extends over 18 amino acids. Unmatched junction bases numbered 11, after V lost 0 bases and J lost 1 base.

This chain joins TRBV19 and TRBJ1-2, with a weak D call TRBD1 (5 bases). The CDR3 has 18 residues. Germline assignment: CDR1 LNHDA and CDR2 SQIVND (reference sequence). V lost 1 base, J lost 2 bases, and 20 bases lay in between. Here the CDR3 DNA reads TGTGCCAGTAGTATAGTCGGGGACTGGAAAAATTCAAACTATGGCTACACCTTC. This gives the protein CASSIVGDWKNSNYGYTF.

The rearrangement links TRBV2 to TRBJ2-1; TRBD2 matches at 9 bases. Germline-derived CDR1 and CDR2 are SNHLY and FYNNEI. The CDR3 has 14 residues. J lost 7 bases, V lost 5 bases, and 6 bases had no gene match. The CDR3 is CASSPLAGRNEQFF. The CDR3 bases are TGTGCCAGCAGTCCTCTAGCGGGGCGTAATGAGCAGTTCTTC.

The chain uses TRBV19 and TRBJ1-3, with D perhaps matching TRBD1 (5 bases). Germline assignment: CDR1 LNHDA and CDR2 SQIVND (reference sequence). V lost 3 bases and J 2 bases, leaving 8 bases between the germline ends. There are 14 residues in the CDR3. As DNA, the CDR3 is TGTGCCAGTAGTATCCAGGGTGCTGGAAACACCATATATTTT. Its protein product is CASSIQGAGNTIYF.

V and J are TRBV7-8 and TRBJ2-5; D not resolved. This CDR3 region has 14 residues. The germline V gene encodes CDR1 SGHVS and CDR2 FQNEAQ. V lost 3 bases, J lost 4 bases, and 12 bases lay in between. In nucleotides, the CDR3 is TGTGCCAGCAGCTTCGACGAATCGGGAGAGACCCAGTACTTC. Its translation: CASSFDESGETQYF.

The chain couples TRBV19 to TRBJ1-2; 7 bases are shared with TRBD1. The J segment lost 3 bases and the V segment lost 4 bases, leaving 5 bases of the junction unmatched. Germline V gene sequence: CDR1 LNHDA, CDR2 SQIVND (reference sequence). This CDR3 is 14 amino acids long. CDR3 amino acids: CASSTMGQYYGYTF. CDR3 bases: TGTGCCAGTAGTACGATGGGACAGTACTATGGCTACACCTTC.

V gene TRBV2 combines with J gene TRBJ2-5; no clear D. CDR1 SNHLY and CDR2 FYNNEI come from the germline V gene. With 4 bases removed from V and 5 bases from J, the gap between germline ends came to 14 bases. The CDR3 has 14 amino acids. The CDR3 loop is CASSGARLWETQYF. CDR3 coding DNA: TGTGCCAGCAGTGGGGCCCGCCTATGGGAGACCCAGTACTTC.

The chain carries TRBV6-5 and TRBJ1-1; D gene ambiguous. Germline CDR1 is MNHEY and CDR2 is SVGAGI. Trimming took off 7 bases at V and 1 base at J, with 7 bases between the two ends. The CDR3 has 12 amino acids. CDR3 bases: TGTGCCAGCACCCCGAAGAACACTGAAGCTTTCTTT. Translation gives CASTPKNTEAFF.

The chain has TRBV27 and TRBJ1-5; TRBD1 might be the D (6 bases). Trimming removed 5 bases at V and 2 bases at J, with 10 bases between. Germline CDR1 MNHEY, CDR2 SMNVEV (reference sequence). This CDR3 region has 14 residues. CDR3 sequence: CASSRGGRNQPQHF. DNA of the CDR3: TGTGCCAGCAGTAGGGGGGGTCGCAATCAGCCCCAGCATTTT.

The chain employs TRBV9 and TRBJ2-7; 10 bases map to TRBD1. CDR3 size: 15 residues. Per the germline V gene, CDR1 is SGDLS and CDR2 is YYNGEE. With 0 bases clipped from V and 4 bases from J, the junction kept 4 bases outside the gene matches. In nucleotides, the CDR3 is TGTGCCAGCAGCGTAGGGGGACAGGGGACATACGAGCAGTACTTC. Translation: CASSVGGQGTYEQYF.

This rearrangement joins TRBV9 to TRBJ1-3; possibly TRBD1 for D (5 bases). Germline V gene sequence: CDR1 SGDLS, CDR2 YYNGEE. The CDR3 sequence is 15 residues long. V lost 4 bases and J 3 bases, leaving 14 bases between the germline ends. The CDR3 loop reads CASSSQGVGGNTIYF. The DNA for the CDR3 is TGTGCCAGCAGCTCACAAGGGGTTGGTGGAAACACCATATATTTT.

In nucleotides, the CDR3 is TGTGCCAGCAGCTTAGGGTTGGGCCATAGCAATCAGCCCCAGCATTTT. Amino acid sequence: CASSLGLGHSNQPQHF. The chain is built from TRBV7-9 and TRBJ1-5; D not resolved. This CDR3 has 16 residues. Trimming took 1 base from V and 0 from J, leaving 10 bases between them. Germline assignment: CDR1 SEHNR and CDR2 FQNEAQ (reference sequence).

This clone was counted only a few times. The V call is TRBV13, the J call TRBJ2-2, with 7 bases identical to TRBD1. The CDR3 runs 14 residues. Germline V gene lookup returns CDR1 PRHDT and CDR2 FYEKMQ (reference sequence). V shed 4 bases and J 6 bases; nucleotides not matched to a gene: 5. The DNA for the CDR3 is TGTGCCAGCAGCTCCTTGACAGGGTCCGGGGAGCTGTTTTTT. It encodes CASSSLTGSGELFF.

Written as DNA, the CDR3 is TGTGCCAGCACCCCCGGGACAGGGACCGGGGAGCTGTTTTTT. It encodes CASTPGTGTGELFF. The chain couples TRBV2 to TRBJ2-2, with 9 bases matching TRBD1. CDR1 is SNHLY and CDR2 is FYNNEI in the germline V gene. Germline trimming cut 7 bases from V and 5 bases from J; bases unmatched to any gene: 5. The CDR3 contains 14 residues. The whole variable domain, remainder taken from reference TRBV2 and TRBJ2-2, is EPEVTQTPSHQVTQMGQEVILRCVPISNHLYFYWYRQILGQKVEFLVSFYNNEISEKSEIFDDQFSVERPDGSNFTLKIRSTKLEDSAMYFCASTPGTGTGELFFGEGSRLTVL.

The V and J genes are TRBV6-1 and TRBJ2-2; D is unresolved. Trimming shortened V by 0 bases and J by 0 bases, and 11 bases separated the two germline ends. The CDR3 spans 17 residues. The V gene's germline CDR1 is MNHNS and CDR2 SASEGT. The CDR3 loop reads CASSEAESTANTGELFF. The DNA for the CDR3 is TGTGCCAGCAGTGAAGCGGAATCCACAGCGAACACCGGGGAGCTGTTTTTT.

CDR3 amino acids: CATPGHMADTQYF. The CDR3 DNA reads TGTGCCACCCCGGGGCATATGGCAGATACGCAGTATTTT. The genes are TRBV15 and TRBJ2-3; D might be TRBD1 or TRBD2, each matching 5 bases. CDR3 length equals 13 residues. The germline V gene encodes CDR1 LNHNV and CDR2 YYDKDF (reference sequence). Deletions cut 8 bases from V and 4 bases from J, with 13 bases between.

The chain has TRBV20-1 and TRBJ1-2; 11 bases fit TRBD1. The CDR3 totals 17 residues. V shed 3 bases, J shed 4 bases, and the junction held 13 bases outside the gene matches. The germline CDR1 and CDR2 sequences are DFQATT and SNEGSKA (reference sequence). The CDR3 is CSASDPRTGGHTYGYTF. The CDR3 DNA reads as TGCAGTGCTAGTGACCCCAGGACAGGGGGCCACACCTATGGCTACACCTTC.

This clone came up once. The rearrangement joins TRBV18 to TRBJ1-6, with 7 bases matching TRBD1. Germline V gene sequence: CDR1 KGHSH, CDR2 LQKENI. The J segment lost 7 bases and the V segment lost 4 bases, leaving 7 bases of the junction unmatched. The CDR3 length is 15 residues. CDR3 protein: CASSQGQSLNSPLHF. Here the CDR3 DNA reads TGTGCCAGCTCACAGGGACAGTCTTTAAATTCACCCCTCCACTTT.

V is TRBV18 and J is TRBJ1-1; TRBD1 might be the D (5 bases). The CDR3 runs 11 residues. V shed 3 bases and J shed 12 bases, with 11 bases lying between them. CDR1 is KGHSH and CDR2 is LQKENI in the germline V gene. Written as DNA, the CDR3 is TGTGCCAGCTCACCCCGAGGGGAAACTTTCTTT. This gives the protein CASSPRGETFF.

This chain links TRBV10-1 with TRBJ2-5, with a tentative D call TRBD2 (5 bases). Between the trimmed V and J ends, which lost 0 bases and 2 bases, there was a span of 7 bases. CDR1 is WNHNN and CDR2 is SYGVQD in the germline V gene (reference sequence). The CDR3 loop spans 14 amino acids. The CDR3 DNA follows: TGCGCCAGCAGTGAGTCGGAGGCACAAGAGACCCAGTACTTC. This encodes CASSESEAQETQYF.

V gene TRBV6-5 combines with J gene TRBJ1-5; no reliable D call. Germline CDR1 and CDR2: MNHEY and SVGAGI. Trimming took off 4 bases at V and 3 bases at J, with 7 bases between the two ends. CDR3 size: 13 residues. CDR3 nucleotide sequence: TGTGCCAGCAGTTTTACGTACAATCAGCCCCAGCATTTT. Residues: CASSFTYNQPQHF.